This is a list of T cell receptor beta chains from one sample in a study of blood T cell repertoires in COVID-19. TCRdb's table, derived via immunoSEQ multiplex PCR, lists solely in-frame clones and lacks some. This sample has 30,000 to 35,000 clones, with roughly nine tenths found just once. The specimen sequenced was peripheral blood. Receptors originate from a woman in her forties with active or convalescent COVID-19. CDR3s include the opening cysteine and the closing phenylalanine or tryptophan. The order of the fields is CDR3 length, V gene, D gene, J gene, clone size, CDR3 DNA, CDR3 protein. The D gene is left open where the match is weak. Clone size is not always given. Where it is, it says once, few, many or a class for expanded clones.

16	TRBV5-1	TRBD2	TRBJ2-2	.	TGCGCCAGCAGCCTCCCTAGCGGGAATCCCACCGGGGAGCTGTTTTTT	CASSLPSGNPTGELFF
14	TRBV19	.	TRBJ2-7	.	TGTGCCAGTAGTCTGCTTGGACAGTCCTACGAGCAGTACTTC	CASSLLGQSYEQYF
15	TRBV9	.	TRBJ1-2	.	TGTGCCAGCAGCGCCCGGCCGACTTCTAACTATGGCTACACCTTC	CASSARPTSNYGYTF
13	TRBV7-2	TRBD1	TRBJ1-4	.	TGTGCCAGCGGAGGACAGGGTTTGGAGAAACTGTTTTTT	CASGGQGLEKLFF
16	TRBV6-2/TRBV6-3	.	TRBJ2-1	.	TGTGCCAGCAGCCAGCGACCAAAAAGAGGCTACAATGAGCAGTTCTTC	CASSQRPKRGYNEQFF
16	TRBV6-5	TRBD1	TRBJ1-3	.	TGTGCCAGCAGTTTAGGGGGAGGACAGGAAGGAAACACCATATATTTT	CASSLGGGQEGNTIYF
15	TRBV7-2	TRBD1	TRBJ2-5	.	TGTGCCAGCAGCTTAGACCGGACAGGGGAGGAGACCCAGTACTTC	CASSLDRTGEETQYF
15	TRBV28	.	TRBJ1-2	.	TGTGCCAGCAGTTTCCGTCCATCCGGCGGGTATGGCTACACCTTC	CASSFRPSGGYGYTF
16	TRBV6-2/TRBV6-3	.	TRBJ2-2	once	TGTGCCAGCAGTTTGAGGCTCATTGGATTCACCGGGGAGCTGTTTTTT	CASSLRLIGFTGELFF
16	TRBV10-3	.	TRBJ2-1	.	TGTGCCATCAGTGTAGGCGAAGGGGGGGATCGCGATGAGCAGTTCTTC	CAISVGEGGDRDEQFF
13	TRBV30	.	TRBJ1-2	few	TGTGCCTGGAGTGAGGGGGTTAACTATGGCTACACCTTC	CAWSEGVNYGYTF
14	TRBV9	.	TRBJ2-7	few	TGTGCCAGCAGCCTTCGGGTGTCCGAGGACGAGCAGTACTTC	CASSLRVSEDEQYF
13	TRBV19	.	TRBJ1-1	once	TGTGCCAGCACCCCGGGGGGGGCAATTGAAGCTTTCTTT	CASTPGGAIEAFF
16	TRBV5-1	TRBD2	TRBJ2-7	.	TGCGCCAGCAGCTTCGAGGGAGGGACTAAGATTTACGAGCAGTACTTC	CASSFEGGTKIYEQYF
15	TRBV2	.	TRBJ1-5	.	TGTGCCAGCAGTTCCAGGGTAAATAGCAATCAGCCCCAGCATTTT	CASSSRVNSNQPQHF
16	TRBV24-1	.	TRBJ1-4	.	TGTGCCACCAGTGATCCCCGGGGTGCAGGGGAGGAAAAACTGTTTTTT	CATSDPRGAGEEKLFF
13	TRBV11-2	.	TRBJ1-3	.	TGTGCCAGCAGCTTGTGGAGTGGAAACACCATATATTTT	CASSLWSGNTIYF
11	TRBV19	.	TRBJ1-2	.	TGTGCCACCGAGATTGGCTATGGCTACACCTTC	CATEIGYGYTF
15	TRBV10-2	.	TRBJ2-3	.	TGCGCCAGCAGCCGGGGGGACAGGTTCCGAGATACGCAGTATTTT	CASSRGDRFRDTQYF
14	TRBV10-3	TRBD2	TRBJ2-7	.	TGTGCCACTGCCCAGCGGGGGGGCCCCTACGAGCAGTACTTC	CATAQRGGPYEQYF
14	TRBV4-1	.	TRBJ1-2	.	TGCGCCAGCAGCCAAGGGCCGGGAGACTATGGCTACACCTTC	CASSQGPGDYGYTF
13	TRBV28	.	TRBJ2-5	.	TGTGCCAGCAGCTCCTTATCCCGTCCGACCCAGTACTTC	CASSSLSRPTQYF
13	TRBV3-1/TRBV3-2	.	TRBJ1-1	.	TGTGCCAGCAGTTACGTGGGGGCGACTGAAGCTTTCTTT	CASSYVGATEAFF
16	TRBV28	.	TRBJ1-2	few	TGTGCCAGCAGTTTGGGACATAAAGGTAGTAACTATGGCTACACCTTC	CASSLGHKGSNYGYTF
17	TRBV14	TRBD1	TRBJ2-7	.	TGTGCCAGCAGCCCTCACCCGGACAGGGTGCCCTCCTACGAGCAGTACTTC	CASSPHPDRVPSYEQYF
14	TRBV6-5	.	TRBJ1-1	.	TGTGCCAGCAGTTACTTGACAGGGAACACTGAAGCTTTCTTT	CASSYLTGNTEAFF
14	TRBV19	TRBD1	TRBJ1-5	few	TGTGCCAGTAGTCAGGACAGGGGGGTTCAGCCCCAGCATTTT	CASSQDRGVQPQHF
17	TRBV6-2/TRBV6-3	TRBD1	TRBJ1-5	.	TGTGCCAGCAGTTACGCGACAGGGGGCTCGAGCAATCAGCCCCAGCATTTT	CASSYATGGSSNQPQHF
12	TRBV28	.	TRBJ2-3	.	TGTGCCAGCAGTTCCCACACAGATACGCAGTATTTT	CASSSHTDTQYF
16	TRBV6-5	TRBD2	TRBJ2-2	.	TGTGCCAGCAGTTACGTGGGGGGGATAAACACCGGGGAGCTGTTTTTT	CASSYVGGINTGELFF
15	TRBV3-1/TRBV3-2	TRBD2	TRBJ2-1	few	TGTGCCAGCAGCACGGGTGGCGGGAGCTACAATGAGCAGTTCTTC	CASSTGGGSYNEQFF
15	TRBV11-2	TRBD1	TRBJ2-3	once	TGTGCCAGCAGCTTAGGGGGACAGGGCACAGATACGCAGTATTTT	CASSLGGQGTDTQYF
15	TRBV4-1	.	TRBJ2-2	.	TGCGCCAGCAGCCAAGATCTTGGCAGAACCGGGGAGCTGTTTTTT	CASSQDLGRTGELFF
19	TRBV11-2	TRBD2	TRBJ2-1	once	TGTGCCAGCAGCTTAGCGGGGGGCGGAACTAGCGGGAGTTTGGGTGAGCAGTTCTTC	CASSLAGGGTSGSLGEQFF
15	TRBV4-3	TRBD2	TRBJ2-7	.	TGCGCCAGCAGCCAAGATTACGGGACTATCTACGAGCAGTACTTC	CASSQDYGTIYEQYF
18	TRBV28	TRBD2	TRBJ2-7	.	TGTGCCAGCAGTACTCGCCGCGGGGGGGGTCACCGCTCCTACGAGCAGTACTTC	CASSTRRGGGHRSYEQYF
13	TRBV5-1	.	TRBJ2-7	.	TGCGCCAGCAGCTGGGACTCAACCTACGAGCAGTACTTC	CASSWDSTYEQYF
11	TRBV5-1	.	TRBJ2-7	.	TGCGCCAGCAGCTGGGCTGGGGAGCAGTACTTC	CASSWAGEQYF
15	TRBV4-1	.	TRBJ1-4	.	TGCGCCAGCAGCCAAGAGCGGGTTCGGAATGAAAAACTGTTTTTT	CASSQERVRNEKLFF
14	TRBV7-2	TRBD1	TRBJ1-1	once	TGTGCCAGCAGCTTTTCCCGGGACAGCACTGAAGCTTTCTTT	CASSFSRDSTEAFF
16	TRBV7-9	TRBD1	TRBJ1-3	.	TGTGCCAGCAGCTTAGGAGACAGGGCCCCTGGAAACACCATATATTTT	CASSLGDRAPGNTIYF
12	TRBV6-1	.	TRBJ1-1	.	TGTGCCAGCAGTGAAGACAGGGTTTTTGGTTTCTTT	CASSEDRVFGFF
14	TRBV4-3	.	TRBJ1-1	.	TGCGCCAGCAGCCCACTCCCCAGGGGCACTGAAGCTTTCTTT	CASSPLPRGTEAFF
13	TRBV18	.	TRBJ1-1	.	TGTGCCAGCTCACCGTCGGGGAACACTGAAGCTTTCTTT	CASSPSGNTEAFF
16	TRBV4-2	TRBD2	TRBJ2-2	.	TGTGCCAGCAGCCAGGGACTAGCGGGGGTGGCCGGGGAGCTGTTTTTT	CASSQGLAGVAGELFF
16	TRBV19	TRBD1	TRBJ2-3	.	TGTGCCAGTAGTATGGAACATGGGACAGGGCGAGATACGCAGTATTTT	CASSMEHGTGRDTQYF
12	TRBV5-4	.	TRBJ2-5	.	TGTGCCAGCAGCTCAGGGCCGCAGACCCAGTACTTC	CASSSGPQTQYF
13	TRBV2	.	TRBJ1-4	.	TGTGCCAGAGCGGGACCGTGGGATGAAAAACTGTTTTTT	CARAGPWDEKLFF
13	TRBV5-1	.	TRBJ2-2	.	TGCGCCAGCAGTCATGGACAGTCCGGGGAGCTGTTTTTT	CASSHGQSGELFF
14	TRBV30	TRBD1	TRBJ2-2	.	TGTGCCTGGAGTATAAACAGGGGACCCGGGGAGCTGTTTTTT	CAWSINRGPGELFF
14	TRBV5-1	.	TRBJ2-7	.	TGCGCCAGCAGCCCCGACAGGCCCTCCTACGAGCAGTACTTC	CASSPDRPSYEQYF
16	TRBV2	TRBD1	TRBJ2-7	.	TGTGCCAGCAGTGAAGCGGCCCGGGACAGCTCCTACGAGCAGTACTTC	CASSEAARDSSYEQYF
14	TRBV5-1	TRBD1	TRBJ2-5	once	TGCGCCAGCAGCTCAAGACAGGGGGAAGAGACCCAGTACTTC	CASSSRQGEETQYF
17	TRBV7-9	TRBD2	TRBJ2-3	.	TGTGCCAGCAGCTTAGCTTCGCTAGCGGGAACCCTGGATACGCAGTATTTT	CASSLASLAGTLDTQYF
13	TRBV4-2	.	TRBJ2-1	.	TGTGCCAGCAGCCGCGGGACTGCAGAAGAGCAGTTCTTC	CASSRGTAEEQFF